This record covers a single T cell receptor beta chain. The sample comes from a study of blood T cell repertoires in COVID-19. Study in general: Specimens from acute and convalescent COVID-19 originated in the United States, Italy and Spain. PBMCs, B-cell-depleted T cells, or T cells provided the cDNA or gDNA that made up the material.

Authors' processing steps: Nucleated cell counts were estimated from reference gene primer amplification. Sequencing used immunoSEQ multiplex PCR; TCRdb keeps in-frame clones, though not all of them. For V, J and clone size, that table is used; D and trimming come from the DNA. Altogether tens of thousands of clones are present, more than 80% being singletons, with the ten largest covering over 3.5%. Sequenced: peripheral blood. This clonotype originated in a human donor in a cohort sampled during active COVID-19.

CDR3 sequence reads: CASSGTGDYGYTF. The CDR3 DNA reads TGTGCCAGTAGTGGGACAGGGGACTATGGCTACACCTTC. This sequence joins TRBV19 and TRBJ1-2, with 10 bases lining up with TRBD1. The CDR3 totals 13 residues. J gave up 3 bases and V 5 bases, and 0 bases lay outside the gene matches. Germline assignment: CDR1 LNHDA and CDR2 SQIVND (reference sequence).